Listed below are T cell receptor beta chains from one sample, sequenced in a study of monozygotic twins with cystic fibrosis. Some clones are missing from TCRdb's copy, which holds only in-frame ones; the method was immunoSEQ multiplex PCR. The table lists more than 9,500 clones, almost 85% of them singletons. The source material was blood. These receptors were taken from a man aged 18 to 29 with cystic fibrosis. CDR3s include the opening cysteine and the closing phenylalanine or tryptophan. The order of the fields is J gene, D gene, clone size, V gene, CDR3 protein, CDR3 DNA. A D gene is named only where the DNA matches it firmly. Some rows mark clone size as missing; the rest say once, few, many or name a class of expanded clone.

J gene: TRBJ2-3
D gene: -
clone size: -
V gene: TRBV5-1
CDR3 protein: CASRPGTANADTQYF
CDR3 DNA: TGCGCCAGCCGACCTGGGACGGCGAACGCAGATACGCAGTATTTT

J gene: TRBJ2-1
D gene: TRBD1
clone size: -
V gene: TRBV9
CDR3 protein: CASSPKTGVANEQFF
CDR3 DNA: TGTGCCAGCAGCCCAAAGACAGGGGTTGCGAATGAGCAGTTCTTC

J gene: TRBJ1-1
D gene: -
clone size: -
V gene: TRBV19
CDR3 protein: CASSIRGATEAFF
CDR3 DNA: TGTGCCAGTAGTATTAGGGGTGCGACTGAAGCTTTCTTT

J gene: TRBJ1-5
D gene: -
clone size: once
V gene: TRBV19
CDR3 protein: CASSPGLNQPQHF
CDR3 DNA: TGTGCCAGTAGTCCGGGTCTCAATCAGCCCCAGCATTTT

J gene: TRBJ2-1
D gene: -
clone size: -
V gene: TRBV2
CDR3 protein: CASSPLKARKEQFF
CDR3 DNA: TGTGCCAGCAGTCCTCTCAAGGCCAGGAAGGAGCAGTTCTTC

J gene: TRBJ2-7
D gene: -
clone size: -
V gene: TRBV29-1
CDR3 protein: CSVLRGRSSYEQYF
CDR3 DNA: TGCAGCGTCTTGAGAGGCAGGAGCTCCTACGAGCAGTACTTC

J gene: TRBJ2-7
D gene: TRBD1
clone size: -
V gene: TRBV6-5
CDR3 protein: CATPDRGPFSYEQYF
CDR3 DNA: TGTGCCACCCCGGACAGGGGGCCTTTTTCCTACGAGCAGTACTTC

J gene: TRBJ2-7
D gene: -
clone size: -
V gene: TRBV27
CDR3 protein: CASSFGQRYEQYF
CDR3 DNA: TGTGCCAGCAGTTTCGGACAGCGCTACGAGCAGTACTTC

J gene: TRBJ2-3
D gene: TRBD2
clone size: -
V gene: TRBV6-5
CDR3 protein: CASSYRTAGRTDTQYF
CDR3 DNA: TGTGCCAGCAGTTACCGCACAGCGGGGCGCACAGATACGCAGTATTTT

J gene: TRBJ2-2
D gene: -
clone size: -
V gene: TRBV6-6
CDR3 protein: CASSYSGAVTGELFF
CDR3 DNA: TGTGCCAGCAGTTACTCGGGAGCGGTCACCGGGGAGCTGTTTTTT

J gene: TRBJ2-7
D gene: -
clone size: -
V gene: TRBV2
CDR3 protein: CATGSQGTEQYF
CDR3 DNA: TGTGCCACCGGGTCGCAGGGCACCGAGCAGTACTTC

J gene: TRBJ2-3
D gene: -
clone size: -
V gene: TRBV27
CDR3 protein: CASSLTAGTDTQYF
CDR3 DNA: TGTGCCAGCAGTTTAACCGCAGGGACAGATACGCAGTATTTT

J gene: TRBJ2-1
D gene: -
clone size: -
V gene: TRBV5-1
CDR3 protein: CASSFSGINEQFF
CDR3 DNA: TGCGCCAGCAGCTTTTCAGGGATCAATGAGCAGTTCTTC

J gene: TRBJ2-7
D gene: -
clone size: -
V gene: TRBV6-5
CDR3 protein: CASSYAPTDLPYEQYF
CDR3 DNA: TGTGCCAGCAGTTACGCGCCGACAGATCTACCCTACGAGCAGTACTTC

J gene: TRBJ2-3
D gene: -
clone size: -
V gene: TRBV7-9
CDR3 protein: CASRQPPGTNALDTQYF
CDR3 DNA: TGTGCCAGCAGACAACCCCCCGGGACCAATGCTCTGGATACGCAGTATTTT

J gene: TRBJ2-1
D gene: -
clone size: -
V gene: TRBV6-1
CDR3 protein: CASSETNRAGAEQFF
CDR3 DNA: TGTGCCAGCAGTGAAACTAACAGGGCTGGCGCTGAGCAGTTCTTC

J gene: TRBJ2-7
D gene: TRBD1
clone size: -
V gene: TRBV6-5
CDR3 protein: CASSYSRDSPLEQYF
CDR3 DNA: TGTGCCAGCAGTTACTCTCGGGACAGCCCCCTCGAGCAGTACTTC

J gene: TRBJ1-1
D gene: -
clone size: once
V gene: TRBV7-2
CDR3 protein: CASSLDGGGITEAFF
CDR3 DNA: TGTGCCAGCAGCTTAGATGGAGGGGGAATCACTGAAGCTTTCTTT

J gene: TRBJ2-1
D gene: -
clone size: -
V gene: TRBV4-1
CDR3 protein: CASSQGWGNEQFF
CDR3 DNA: TGCGCCAGCAGCCAGGGCTGGGGCAATGAGCAGTTCTTC

J gene: TRBJ2-7
D gene: -
clone size: few
V gene: TRBV9
CDR3 protein: CASSVARQPYEQYF
CDR3 DNA: TGTGCCAGCAGCGTAGCGAGACAACCCTACGAGCAGTACTTC

J gene: TRBJ1-6
D gene: -
clone size: -
V gene: TRBV27
CDR3 protein: CASSLSGARGRSPLHF
CDR3 DNA: TGTGCCAGCAGTTTATCGGGGGCGCGTGGTCGTTCACCCCTCCACTTT

J gene: TRBJ1-5
D gene: -
clone size: -
V gene: TRBV2
CDR3 protein: CASMRFQGVGQPQHF
CDR3 DNA: TGTGCCAGCATGAGGTTTCAGGGTGTCGGCCAGCCCCAGCATTTT

J gene: TRBJ2-2
D gene: -
clone size: -
V gene: TRBV6-1
CDR3 protein: CASSGRTTNTGELFF
CDR3 DNA: TGTGCCAGCAGTGGCAGGACTACGAACACCGGGGAGCTGTTTTTT

J gene: TRBJ2-6
D gene: -
clone size: -
V gene: TRBV6-5
CDR3 protein: CASSYEGSGANVLTF
CDR3 DNA: TGTGCCAGCAGTTACGAGGGATCTGGGGCCAACGTCCTGACTTTC